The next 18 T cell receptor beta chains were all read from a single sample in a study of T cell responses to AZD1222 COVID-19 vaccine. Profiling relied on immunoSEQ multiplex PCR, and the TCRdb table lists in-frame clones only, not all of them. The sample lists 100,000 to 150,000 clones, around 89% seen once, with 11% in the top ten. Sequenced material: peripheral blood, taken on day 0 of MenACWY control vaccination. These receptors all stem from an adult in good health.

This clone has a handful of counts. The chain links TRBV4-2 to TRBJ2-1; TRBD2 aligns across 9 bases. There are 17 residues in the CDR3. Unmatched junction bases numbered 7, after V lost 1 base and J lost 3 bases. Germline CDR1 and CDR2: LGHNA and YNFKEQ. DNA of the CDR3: TGTGCCAGCAGCCAAGCGGGCGGGAGGGAGATCTACAATGAGCAGTTCTTC. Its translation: CASSQAGGREIYNEQFF.

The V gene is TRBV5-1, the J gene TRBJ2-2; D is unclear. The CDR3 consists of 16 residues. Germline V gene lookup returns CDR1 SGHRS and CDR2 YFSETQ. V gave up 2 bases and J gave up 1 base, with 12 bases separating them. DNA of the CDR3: TGCGCCAGCAGCTTAAGGCTTCAGGTGAACACCGGGGAGCTGTTTTTT. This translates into CASSLRLQVNTGELFF.

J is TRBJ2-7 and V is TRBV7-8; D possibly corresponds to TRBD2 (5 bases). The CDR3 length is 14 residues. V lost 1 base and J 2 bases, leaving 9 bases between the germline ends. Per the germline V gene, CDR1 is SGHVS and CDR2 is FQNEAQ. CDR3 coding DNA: TGTGCCAGCAGCTTAGGGGAACTAGCCTACGAGCAGTACTTC. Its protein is CASSLGELAYEQYF.

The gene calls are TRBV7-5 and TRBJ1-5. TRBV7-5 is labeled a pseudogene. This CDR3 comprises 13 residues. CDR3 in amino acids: CAPGVAGNQPQHF. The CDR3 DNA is TGTGCTCCTGGGGTTGCGGGCAATCAGCCCCAGCATTTT.

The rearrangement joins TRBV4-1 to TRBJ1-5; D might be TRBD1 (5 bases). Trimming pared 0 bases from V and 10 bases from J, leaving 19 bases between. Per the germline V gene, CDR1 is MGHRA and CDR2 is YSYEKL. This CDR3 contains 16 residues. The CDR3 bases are TGCGCCAGCAGCCAAGATGGGAGACAGACCCTTTCCCCCCAGCATTTT. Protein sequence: CASSQDGRQTLSPQHF.

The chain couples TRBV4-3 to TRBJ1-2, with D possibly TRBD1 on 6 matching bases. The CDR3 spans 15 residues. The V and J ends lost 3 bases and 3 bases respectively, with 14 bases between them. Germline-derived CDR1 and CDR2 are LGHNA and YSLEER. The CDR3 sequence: CASSQGAGVYYGYTF. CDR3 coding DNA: TGCGCCAGCAGCCAGGGGGCCGGTGTTTACTATGGCTACACCTTC.

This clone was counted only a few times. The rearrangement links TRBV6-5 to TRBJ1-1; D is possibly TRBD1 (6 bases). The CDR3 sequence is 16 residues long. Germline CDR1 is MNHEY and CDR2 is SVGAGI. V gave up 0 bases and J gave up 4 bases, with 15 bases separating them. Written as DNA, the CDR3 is TGTGCCAGCAGTTACTCGAGGGTTCAGGGGAGCACTGAAGCTTTCTTT. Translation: CASSYSRVQGSTEAFF.

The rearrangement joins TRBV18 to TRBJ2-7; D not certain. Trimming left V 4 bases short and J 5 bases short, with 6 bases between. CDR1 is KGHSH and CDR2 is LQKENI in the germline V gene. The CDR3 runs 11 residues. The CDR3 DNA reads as TGTGCCAGCTCACTCGTGGACGAGCAGTACTTC. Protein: CASSLVDEQYF. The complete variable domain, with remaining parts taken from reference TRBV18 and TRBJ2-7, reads NAGVMQNPRHLVRRRGQEARLRCSPMKGHSHVYWYRQLPEEGLKFMVYLQKENIIDESGMPKERFSAEFPKEGPSILRIQQVVRGDSAAYFCASSLVDEQYFGPGTRLTVT.

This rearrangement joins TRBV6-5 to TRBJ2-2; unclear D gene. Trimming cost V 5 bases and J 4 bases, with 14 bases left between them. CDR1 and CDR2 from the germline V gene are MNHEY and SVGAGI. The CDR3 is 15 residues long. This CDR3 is CASSTDRRGTGELFF. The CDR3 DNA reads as TGTGCCAGCAGTACAGACCGGAGAGGCACCGGGGAGCTGTTTTTT.

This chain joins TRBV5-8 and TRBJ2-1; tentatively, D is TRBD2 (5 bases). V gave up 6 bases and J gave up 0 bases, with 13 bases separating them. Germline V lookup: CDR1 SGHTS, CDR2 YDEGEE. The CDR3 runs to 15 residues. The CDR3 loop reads CASTTRGSSYNEQFF. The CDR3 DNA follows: TGTGCCAGCACCACTCGAGGGAGCTCCTACAATGAGCAGTTCTTC. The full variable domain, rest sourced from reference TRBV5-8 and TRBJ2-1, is EAGVTQSPTHLIKTRGQQATLRCSPISGHTSVYWYQQALGLGLQFLLWYDEGEERNRGNFPPRFSGRQFPNYSSELNVNALELEDSALYLCASTTRGSSYNEQFFGPGTRLTVL.

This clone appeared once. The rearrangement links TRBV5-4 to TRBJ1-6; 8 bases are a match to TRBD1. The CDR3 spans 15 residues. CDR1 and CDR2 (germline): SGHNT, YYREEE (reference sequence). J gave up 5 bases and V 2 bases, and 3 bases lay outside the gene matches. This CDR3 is CASSLGQGNNSPLHF. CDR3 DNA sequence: TGTGCCAGCAGCTTAGGACAGGGTAATAATTCACCCCTCCACTTT.

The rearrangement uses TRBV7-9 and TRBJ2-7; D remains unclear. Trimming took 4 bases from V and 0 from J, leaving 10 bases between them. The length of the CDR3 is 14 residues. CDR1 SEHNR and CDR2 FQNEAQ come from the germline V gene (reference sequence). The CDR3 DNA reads TGTGCCAGCAGCTCCGTCTACCTCTCCTACGAGCAGTACTTC. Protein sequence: CASSSVYLSYEQYF.

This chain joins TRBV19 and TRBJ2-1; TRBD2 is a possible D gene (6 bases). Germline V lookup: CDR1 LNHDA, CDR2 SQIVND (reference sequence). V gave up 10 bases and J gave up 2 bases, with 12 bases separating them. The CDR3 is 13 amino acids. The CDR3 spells CANTGGPYNEQFF. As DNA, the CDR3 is TGTGCCAACACCGGGGGACCCTACAATGAGCAGTTCTTC.

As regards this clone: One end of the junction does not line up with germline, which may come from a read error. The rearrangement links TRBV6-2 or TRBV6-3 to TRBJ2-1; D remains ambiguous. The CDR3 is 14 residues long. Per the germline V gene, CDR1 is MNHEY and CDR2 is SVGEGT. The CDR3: CASSYSGGSRLGVF. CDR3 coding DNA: TGTGCCAGCAGTTACTCCGGCGGCTCCCGCTTAGGCGTCTTC.

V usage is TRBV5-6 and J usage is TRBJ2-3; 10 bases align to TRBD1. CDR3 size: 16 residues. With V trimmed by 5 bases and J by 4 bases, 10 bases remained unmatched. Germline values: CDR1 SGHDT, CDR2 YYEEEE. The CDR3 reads CASSQTGTGESDTQYF. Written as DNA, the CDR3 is TGTGCCAGCAGTCAAACCGGGACAGGGGAGTCAGATACGCAGTATTTT. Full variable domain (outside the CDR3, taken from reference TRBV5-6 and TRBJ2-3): DAGVTQSPTHLIKTRGQQVTLRCSPKSGHDTVSWYQQALGQGPQFIFQYYEEEERQRGNFPDRFSGHQFPNYSSELNVNALLLGDSALYLCASSQTGTGESDTQYFGPGTRLTVL.

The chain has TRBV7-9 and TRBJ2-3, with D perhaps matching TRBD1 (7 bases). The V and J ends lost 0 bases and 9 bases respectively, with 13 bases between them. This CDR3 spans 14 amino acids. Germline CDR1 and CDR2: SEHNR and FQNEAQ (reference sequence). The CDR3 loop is CASSLALAGGTQYF. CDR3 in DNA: TGTGCCAGCAGCTTAGCTTTGGCAGGGGGGACGCAGTATTTT. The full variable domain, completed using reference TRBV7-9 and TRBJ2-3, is DTGVSQNPRHKITKRGQNVTFRCDPISEHNRLYWYRQTLGQGPEFLTYFQNEAQLEKSRLLSDRFSAERPKGSFSTLEIQRTEQGDSAMYLCASSLALAGGTQYFGPGTRLTVL.

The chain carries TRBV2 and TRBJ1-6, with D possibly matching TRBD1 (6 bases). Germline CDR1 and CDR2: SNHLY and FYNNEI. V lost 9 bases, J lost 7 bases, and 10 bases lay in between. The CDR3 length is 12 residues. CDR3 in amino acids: CARQGVNSPLHF. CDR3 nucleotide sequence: TGTGCCAGACAGGGTGTGAATTCACCCCTCCACTTT.

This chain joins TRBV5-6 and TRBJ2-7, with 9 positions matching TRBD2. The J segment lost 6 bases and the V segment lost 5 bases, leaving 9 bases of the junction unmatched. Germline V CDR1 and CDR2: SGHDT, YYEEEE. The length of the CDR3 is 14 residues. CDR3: CASRASSGMREQYF. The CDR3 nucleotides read TGTGCCAGCAGGGCCTCTAGCGGGATGCGCGAGCAGTACTTC.